A single sample is the source of the 17 T cell receptor beta chains below, sequenced in a study of T cell changes during pregnancy in multiple sclerosis (dated by TCRdb to between 2017 and 2020). Libraries came from the immunoSEQ multiplex PCR assay. The table was pulled from immuneACCESS by TCRdb, which kept in-frame rearrangements only. Such tables lose some clones; where checked, under half of the loss comes from unresolved V genes, and the rest has no known cause. The sample table records approximately 69,000 clones; more than 85% of these occur just once. Jointly, the top ten make up about 0.27% of the sample. Material: CD4+ T cells from peripheral blood mononuclear cells, obtained in the third trimester of pregnancy. These receptors all come from a female donor in good health, enrolled as a control in a pregnancy study.

The V call is TRBV9, the J call TRBJ1-4, with D possibly TRBD1 on 5 matching bases. This CDR3 is 14 amino acids long. The ends were cut back, 6 bases at V and 6 bases at J, with 15 bases in the middle. The germline gives CDR1 SGDLS, CDR2 YYNGEE. The chain's CDR3 is CASTPTVNYEKLFF. The CDR3, as DNA: TGTGCCAGCACCCCGACAGTGAATTATGAAAAACTGTTTTTT. The whole variable domain, filled in from reference TRBV9 and TRBJ1-4, reads DSGVTQTPKHLITATGQRVTLRCSPRSGDLSVYWYQQSLDQGLQFLIQYYNGEERAKGNILERFSAQQFPDLHSELNLSSLELGDSALYFCASTPTVNYEKLFFGSGTQLSVL.

As concerns this clone: At one boundary the junction diverges from the germline segment, which might be a read error. The chain links TRBV7-7 to TRBJ2-5; D possibly corresponds to TRBD1 (6 bases). The germline V gene has CDR1 SSHAT and CDR2 FNYEAQ (reference sequence). The CDR3 has 14 residues. The CDR3, as DNA: TGTGCTAGCAGCTTCCAGGGGATTGGAGAGACCCAGTACTTC. Amino acid sequence: CASSFQGIGETQYF.

The chain carries TRBV9 and TRBJ2-4, with 9 bases fitting TRBD2. Germline V gives CDR1 SGDLS, CDR2 YYNGEE. This CDR3 is 16 amino acids long. V trimming: 0 bases; J trimming: 10 bases; junction bases outside the gene matches: 11. CDR3: CASSVAAGGSGGIQYF. DNA of the CDR3: TGTGCCAGCAGCGTAGCGGCAGGAGGGAGCGGGGGGATTCAGTACTTC.

The chain recombines TRBV15 with TRBJ1-1, with 10 bases lining up with TRBD1. The junction had 6 bases not matched to a gene; V was cut back by 3 bases and J by 5 bases. The CDR3 totals 15 residues. Germline V lookup: CDR1 LNHNV, CDR2 YYDKDF (reference sequence). The CDR3 is CATSRGTGVGTEAFF. In DNA form, the CDR3 reads TGTGCCACCAGCAGGGGGACAGGGGTGGGGACTGAAGCTTTCTTT.

The chain joins TRBV7-2 to TRBJ2-7; 12 bases line up with TRBD1. Germline V lookup: CDR1 SGHTA, CDR2 FQGNSA. This CDR3 spans 14 amino acids. Trimming removed 3 bases from V and 5 bases from J; junction bases left unmatched: 2. CDR3 coding DNA: TGTGCCAGCAGCTTCGGGACAGGGGGCCACGAGCAGTACTTC. Encoded protein: CASSFGTGGHEQYF.

This chain joins TRBV18 and TRBJ2-3; 7 nucleotides align to TRBD2. CDR3 length: 15 amino acids. Per the germline V gene, CDR1 is KGHSH and CDR2 is LQKENI. V shed 1 base and J 3 bases; nucleotides not matched to a gene: 4. The CDR3 DNA reads as TGTGCCAGCTCACCACAGGGAGCGGGAACAGATACGCAGTATTTT. It specifies CASSPQGAGTDTQYF.

The V call is TRBV7-9, the J call TRBJ1-2, with D possibly being TRBD1 (5 bases). Germline assignment: CDR1 SEHNR and CDR2 FQNEAQ (reference sequence). V was cut by 3 bases and J by 5 bases, with 7 bases left in between. CDR3 length: 12 amino acids. The chain's CDR3 is CASSLTDYGYTF. CDR3 nucleotide sequence: TGTGCCAGCAGCTTGACAGATTATGGCTACACCTTC.

V gene TRBV5-6 combines with J gene TRBJ1-2, with TRBD1 identical over 8 bases. The CDR3 loop spans 15 amino acids. Germline V gives CDR1 SGHDT, CDR2 YYEEEE. The junction had 9 bases not matched to a gene; V was cut back by 1 base and J by 7 bases. As DNA, the CDR3 is TGTGCCAGCAGCTTGTACGGACAGGGATCGAGTGGCTACACCTTC. Encoded protein: CASSLYGQGSSGYTF.

This clone came up once. V gene TRBV19 combines with J gene TRBJ1-1; 9 bases fit TRBD1. Trimming removed 7 bases from V and 2 bases from J; junction bases left unmatched: 14. This CDR3 spans 17 amino acids. The germline V gene encodes CDR1 LNHDA and CDR2 SQIVND (reference sequence). This CDR3 is CASTNNRGPGGNTEAFF. In DNA, the CDR3 is TGTGCCAGTACCAACAACAGGGGGCCAGGAGGAAACACTGAAGCTTTCTTT.

This rearrangement joins TRBV30 to TRBJ2-7, with 9 bases aligning to TRBD1. V trimming: 3 bases; J trimming: 7 bases; junction bases outside the gene matches: 10. Per the germline V gene, CDR1 is GTSNPN and CDR2 is SVGIG (reference sequence). CDR3 length equals 14 residues. The DNA for the CDR3 is TGTGCCTGGAGGGGACAGGGAGTCTCGGGGGAGCAGTACTTC. Its protein is CAWRGQGVSGEQYF.

The rearrangement links TRBV7-8 to TRBJ2-5; 12 nucleotides align to TRBD2. The CDR3 is made up of 17 amino acids. Germline V gene sequence: CDR1 SGHVS, CDR2 FQNEAQ. The V gene end was trimmed by 1 base and the J gene end by 5 bases; junction bases not matched to a gene: 8. This CDR3 is CASSLGTSGGRFETQYF. In DNA, the CDR3 is TGTGCCAGCAGCTTAGGCACTAGCGGGGGGCGGTTTGAGACCCAGTACTTC. Full variable domain (outside the CDR3, taken from reference TRBV7-8 and TRBJ2-5): GAGVSQSPRYKVAKRGQDVALRCDPISGHVSLFWYQQALGQGPEFLTYFQNEAQLDKSGLPSDRFFAERPEGSVSTLKIQRTQQEDSAVYLCASSLGTSGGRFETQYFGPGTRLLVL.

The chain joins TRBV4-1 to TRBJ2-2; tentatively, D is TRBD1 (6 bases). The CDR3 is 16 residues long. Trimming shortened V by 1 base and J by 7 bases, and 16 bases separated the two germline ends. Germline assignment: CDR1 MGHRA and CDR2 YSYEKL. The CDR3 sequence is CASSQATRGRVGELFF. The CDR3 nucleotides are TGCGCCAGCAGCCAAGCCACCAGGGGCCGGGTCGGGGAGCTGTTTTTT.

This chain uses TRBV5-1 with TRBJ1-2, with 7 bases aligning to TRBD1. CDR1 is SGHRS and CDR2 is YFSETQ in the germline V gene. With V trimmed by 3 bases and J by 6 bases, 11 bases remained unmatched. CDR3 length: 15 residues. This chain's CDR3 is CASSWTRPTGDGYTF. DNA of the CDR3: TGCGCCAGCAGCTGGACCCGTCCCACAGGGGATGGCTACACCTTC.

The chain uses TRBV15 and TRBJ1-1; D unresolved. V lost 2 bases and J 1 base, leaving 5 bases between the germline ends. Germline V gene data show CDR1 as LNHNV and CDR2 as YYDKDF (reference sequence). The CDR3 consists of 13 residues. Written as DNA, the CDR3 is TGTGCCACCAGCAGAACGGGGAACACTGAAGCTTTCTTT. It yields the protein CATSRTGNTEAFF.

This chain links TRBV19 with TRBJ2-7, with D perhaps TRBD1 (5 bases). V lost 11 bases, J lost 0 bases, and 29 bases lay in between. Per germline, CDR1 LNHDA and CDR2 SQIVND (reference sequence). This CDR3 contains 18 residues. The CDR3 region is CARYPWTITIPSSYEQYF. The CDR3 bases are TGTGCCCGCTACCCATGGACAATCACGATCCCGAGCTCCTACGAGCAGTACTTC.

This chain links TRBV2 with TRBJ1-2; a weak D match, TRBD1 (5 bases). V dropped 7 bases and J dropped 7 bases, with 22 bases sitting between them. The CDR3 runs to 15 residues. The germline gives CDR1 SNHLY, CDR2 FYNNEI. Here the CDR3 reads CASNPPGEGPGGYTF. The CDR3 coding sequence is TGTGCCAGCAACCCCCCGGGGGAGGGACCAGGTGGCTACACCTTC.

V and J are TRBV30 and TRBJ2-3; TRBD1 matches 10 bases. Germline V gene data show CDR1 as GTSNPN and CDR2 as SVGIG (reference sequence). J was trimmed by 1 base and V by 0 bases; bases with no gene match: 1. The CDR3 length is 15 residues. Here the CDR3 reads CAWSVGTGGTDTQYF. CDR3 in DNA: TGTGCCTGGAGTGTGGGGACAGGGGGCACAGATACGCAGTATTTT.